This entry describes one T cell receptor beta chain. Its antigen target is currently unknown. Base qualities were left out, and no much larger clone turns up one base away. The CDR3 goes from the cysteine to the phenylalanine over 13 residues. CDR3 DNA only is kept here, 39 bases in frame from base 1. The germline V gene yields SGHVS for CDR1 and FNYEAQ for CDR2. At the junction V is shortened by 4 bases and J by 4 bases, with 8 bases in between. The record originates from a study of control samples from healthy donors and cancer patients (dated by TCRdb to 2020 to 2021). Libraries were constructed by the immunoSEQ multiplex PCR assay. Not all clones reach the TCRdb copy of this immuneACCESS table, which keeps in-frame sequences only. Checked studies attribute under half of the gap to unresolved V genes and leave the rest unexplained. The sample table lists over 85,000 clones, 90% to 95% of them with a count of one. About 2.5% of the sample comes from the top ten.

The receptor was isolated from a young woman in good health. Sequencing was done on a sample of blood. The rearrangement combines TRBV7-6 with TRBJ1-3; no D gene can be assigned with confidence. The CDR3 here reads CASSSLAGNTIYF. The bases are TGTGCCAGCAGCTCCCTCGCCGGAAACACCATATATTTT.